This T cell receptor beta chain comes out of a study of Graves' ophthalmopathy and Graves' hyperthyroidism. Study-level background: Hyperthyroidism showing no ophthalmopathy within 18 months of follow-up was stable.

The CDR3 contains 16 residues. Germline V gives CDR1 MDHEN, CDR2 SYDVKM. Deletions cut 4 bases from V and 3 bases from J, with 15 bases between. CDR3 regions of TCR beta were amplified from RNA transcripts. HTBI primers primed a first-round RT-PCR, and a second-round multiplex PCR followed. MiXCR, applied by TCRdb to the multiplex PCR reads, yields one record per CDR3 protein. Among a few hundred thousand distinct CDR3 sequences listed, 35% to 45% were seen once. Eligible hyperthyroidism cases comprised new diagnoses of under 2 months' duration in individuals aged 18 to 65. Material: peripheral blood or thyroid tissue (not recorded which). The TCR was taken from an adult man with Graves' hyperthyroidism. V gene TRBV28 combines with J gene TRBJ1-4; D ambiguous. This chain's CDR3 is CASSSAPGGSNEKLFF. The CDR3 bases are TGTGCCAGCAGTTCGGCCCCGGGAGGGTCTAATGAAAAACTGTTTTTT.